The clone carrying this TCR beta chain appeared once. Its antigen remains unidentified. Assay used: immunoSEQ multiplex PCR; TCRdb lists only in-frame clones, some missing. The profile shows more than 150,000 clones, over 80% of them singletons. The sample belongs to a study of T cell responses to AZD1222 COVID-19 vaccine. The study's findings and limits: The CD4 TCRs associated with vaccination extended across spike and predominated at 160-218 and 743-854. Seropositive status at baseline applied to only a handful of AZD1222 recipients. Donors were chiefly white British, with a greater number of females, and clonal diversity was perhaps underestimated.

Losses at the gene ends were 3 bases for V and 5 bases for J; bases not matched to a gene: 9. CDR3 size: 16 residues. Germline V gene lookup returns CDR1 LNHDA and CDR2 SQIVND (reference sequence). The chain combines TRBV19 with TRBJ2-5, with 10 nucleotides matching TRBD1. This sample comprised peripheral blood, obtained on day 0 of MenACWY control vaccination. The receptor was derived from an adult in good health. CDR3 bases: TGTGCCAGTAGTATCACGGGGACAGGGGTAGGGGAGACCCAGTACTTC. Its translation is CASSITGTGVGETQYF.